What follows are 29 T cell receptor beta chains derived from one specimen sequenced in a study of T cells in women clearing cervical HPV infection. TCRdb keeps only in-frame clones here, not all; method: immunoSEQ multiplex PCR. Here the sample table reports 29,000 or so clones. Sequencing was carried out using blood buffy coat. These receptors all stem from a woman between 18 and 69 years old with a cervical HPV16 infection that either progressed to CIN3+ or cleared (not recorded which).

The part of the CDR3 DNA that was read is TGTGCCATCAGTGAAGGAGTAGGACAGGCCGATACG. Translated, it gives CAISEGVGQADT. The entire CDR3 reads CAISEGVGQADTQYF. The genes are TRBV10-3 and TRBJ2-3, with TRBD1 matching 7 bases. The read comes to an end 3 residues before the CDR3 does, leaving the germline J gene to fill in the end. The trim removed 3 bases at V and 6 bases at J, leaving 9 bases unmatched. The CDR3 contains 15 residues. CDR1 is ENHRY and CDR2 is SYGVKD in the germline V gene.

On this clone: The read terminates 3 residues before the CDR3 end, so the remaining end is supplied by the germline J gene. The rearrangement uses TRBV30 and TRBJ2-7, with D perhaps TRBD1 (7 bases). This CDR3 has 15 amino acids. Germline V gene data show CDR1 as GTSNPN and CDR2 as SVGIG (reference sequence). The ends were cut back, 2 bases at V and 3 bases at J, with 17 bases in the middle. The CDR3 sequence is CAWSWGAGGNYEQYF. Partial CDR3 DNA: TGTGCCTGGAGTTGGGGGGCAGGGGGTAACTACGAG.

Points on this clone: A junction boundary mismatches the germline segment, possibly from a read error. The read halts 3 residues ahead of the CDR3 end, with the missing end drawn from the germline J gene. V is TRBV5-1 and J is TRBJ2-7; 13 positions agree with TRBD2. The CDR3 totals 14 residues. CDR1 SGHRS and CDR2 YFSETQ come from the germline V gene. CDR3: CVSSPGLAGPEQYF. The sequenced part of the CDR3 DNA is TGCGTCAGCAGCCCGGGACTAGCGGGACCCGAG.

Comment on this clone: The CDR3 is cut off 3 residues early in the read; its end comes from the germline J gene. The chain has TRBV30 and TRBJ2-4, with TRBD1 matching 7 bases. This CDR3 spans 17 amino acids. From germline, CDR1 is GTSNPN and CDR2 SVGIG (reference sequence). The covered CDR3 bases are TGTGCCTGGAGGACTATAACGATAGGGACAGATAACTATGGT. Translated: CAWRTITIGTDNYG. The entire CDR3 protein reads CAWRTITIGTDNYGQYF.

As regards this clone: The read is 3 residues too short to cover the CDR3 end, so that end is filled in from the germline J gene. J is TRBJ1-1 and V is TRBV2; D uncertain. Germline V gives CDR1 SNHLY, CDR2 FYNNEI. The CDR3 loop spans 14 amino acids. V gave up 7 bases and J gave up 1 base, with 13 bases separating them. Incomplete CDR3 DNA: TGTGCCAGCACTAAGGACGGGGAGAACACTGAA. Protein: CASTKDGENTE. The CDR3 in full is CASTKDGENTEAFF.

The CDR3 bases that were read are TGTGCCAGCAGCCAGACAGGGGGTACCTATGGC. It specifies CASSQTGGTYG. The entire CDR3 protein reads CASSQTGGTYGYTF. The chain carries TRBV5-6 and TRBJ1-2; TRBD1 matches 9 bases. Read data end 3 residues before the CDR3 end; the end is taken from the germline J gene. The trim removed 4 bases at V and 4 bases at J, leaving 5 bases unmatched. There are 14 residues in the CDR3. In germline, CDR1 is SGHDT, CDR2 YYEEEE. Full variable domain (missing parts from reference TRBV5-6 and TRBJ1-2): DAGVTQSPTHLIKTRGQQVTLRCSPKSGHDTVSWYQQALGQGPQFIFQYYEEEERQRGNFPDRFSGHQFPNYSSELNVNALLLGDSALYLCASSQTGGTYGYTFGSGTRLTVV.

As concerns this clone: Read coverage stops 3 residues before the CDR3 terminus; the germline J gene supplies the remainder. V usage is TRBV20-1 and J usage is TRBJ1-2; 8 bases align to TRBD1. Germline lookup yields CDR1 DFQATT and CDR2 SNEGSKA (reference sequence). The J segment lost 6 bases and the V segment lost 4 bases, leaving 7 bases of the junction unmatched. The length of the CDR3 is 13 residues. Incomplete CDR3 DNA: TGCAGTGCTATCCACAGGGGGTTCGATGGC. It encodes CSAIHRGFDG. The full CDR3 protein reads CSAIHRGFDGYTF.

To note about this clone: The read ends 3 residues before the CDR3 terminus; that terminus is restored from the germline J gene. This chain joins TRBV6-4 and TRBJ1-2; D not certain. Germline CDR1 and CDR2: MRHNA and SNTAGT. CDR3 length: 15 residues. The sequenced part of the CDR3 DNA is TGTGCCAGCAGTGAAATCCACGGCGGAGCCTGGGGC. It is translated as CASSEIHGGAWG. The entire CDR3 reads CASSEIHGGAWGYTF.

Note on this clone: The read is 3 residues too short to cover the CDR3 end, so that end is filled in from the germline J gene. V gene TRBV7-9 combines with J gene TRBJ2-2; D call uncertain. The CDR3 runs 11 residues. The germline V gene has CDR1 SEHNR and CDR2 FQNEAQ (reference sequence). V was trimmed by 5 bases and J by 8 bases, leaving 6 bases between them. The CDR3 DNA, read in part, is TGTGCCAGCAGCCGAGGTGGGGAG. This sequence encodes CASSRGGE. The CDR3 in full is CASSRGGELFF.

A word on this clone: Read data end 3 residues before the CDR3 end; the end is taken from the germline J gene. J is TRBJ2-7 and V is TRBV18; 7 bases are a match to TRBD1. V shed 2 bases, J shed 1 base, and the junction held 5 bases outside the gene matches. The CDR3 length is 15 residues. The germline CDR1 and CDR2 sequences are KGHSH and LQKENI. CDR3 bases read: TGTGCCAGCTCACCAGGGGGACAGAGATCCTACGAG. Translated, it gives CASSPGGQRSYE. From start to end, the CDR3 is CASSPGGQRSYEQYF.

As for this clone: The read is 3 residues too short to cover the CDR3 end, so that end is filled in from the germline J gene. The chain combines TRBV18 with TRBJ1-2; a possible D gene is TRBD1 (5 bases). Germline CDR1 is KGHSH and CDR2 is LQKENI. The length of the CDR3 is 15 residues. The sequenced part of the CDR3 DNA is TGTGCCAGCTCACCTAGCGGGGACGTCTCCTACGAC. Protein: CASSPSGDVSYD. The full CDR3 reads CASSPSGDVSYDYTF.

A word on this clone: Read sequence stops 3 residues before the CDR3 end, and the germline J gene provides the missing end. The chain employs TRBV7-6 and TRBJ2-2, with 7 bases identical to TRBD2. Trimming cost V 0 bases and J 6 bases; bases outside gene matches: 7. This CDR3 has 16 amino acids. Per the germline V gene, CDR1 is SGHVS and CDR2 is FNYEAQ. CDR3 protein: CASSLATAGVAGELFF. The sequenced CDR3 bases are TGTGCCAGCAGCTTAGCGACGGCGGGGGTAGCCGGGGAG. The entire variable domain, with the rest obtained from reference TRBV7-6 and TRBJ2-2, is as follows: GAGVSQSPRYKVTKRGQDVALRCDPISGHVSLYWYRQALGQGPEFLTYFNYEAQQDKSGLPNDRFSAERPEGSISTLTIQRTEQRDSAMYRCASSLATAGVAGELFFGEGSRLTVL.

As for this clone: The read gets to within 3 residues of the CDR3 end, and the germline J gene fills in the rest. This chain connects TRBV5-1 to TRBJ2-3; 15 positions agree with TRBD2. V dropped 6 bases and J dropped 5; count of bases not matched to a gene: 1. Germline V gives CDR1 SGHRS, CDR2 YFSETQ. This CDR3 has 14 residues. Here the CDR3 reads CASKGLAGGDTQYF. CDR3 DNA (partial): TGCGCCAGCAAGGGACTAGCGGGAGGAGATACG.

As concerns this clone: Read data end 3 residues before the CDR3 end; the end is taken from the germline J gene. The chain is built from TRBV19 and TRBJ1-5; D is unclear. The CDR3 sequence is 13 residues long. Germline V gene data show CDR1 as LNHDA and CDR2 as SQIVND (reference sequence). V dropped 3 bases and J dropped 5 bases, with 8 bases sitting between them. CDR3 bases read: TGTGCCAGTAGTATCGGCAGGTATCAGCCC. Amino acid sequence: CASSIGRYQP. The full CDR3 protein is CASSIGRYQPQHF.

With regard to this clone: The CDR3 end lies 3 residues beyond the end of the read and is filled in from the germline J gene. The chain has TRBV5-1 and TRBJ1-2, with TRBD1 as a possible D gene (5 bases). CDR1 is SGHRS, CDR2 YFSETQ, per germline. This CDR3 spans 13 amino acids. The V gene lost 7 bases and the J gene lost 5 bases, with 15 bases spanning the gap. Here the CDR3 reads CASPPRRGYGYTF. CDR3 DNA, as far as it was read: TGCGCCAGCCCTCCGCGGAGGGGTTATGGC.

The part of the CDR3 DNA that was read is TGTGCCTGGAGTGTACAGCGTGCTAGCGGGACTCGCCATACG. Protein product: CAWSVQRASGTRHT. The whole CDR3 reads CAWSVQRASGTRHTQYF. The J gene is TRBJ2-3, the V gene TRBV30; TRBD2 matches at 9 bases. The observed sequence ends 3 residues before the CDR3 terminus, with the missing tail filled in from the germline J gene. The CDR3 has 17 residues. Germline CDR1 and CDR2: GTSNPN and SVGIG (reference sequence). V shed 0 bases and J 7 bases; nucleotides not matched to a gene: 14.

Remarks on this clone: The sequence runs out 3 residues before the end of the CDR3; the remainder is reconstructed from the germline J gene. V usage is TRBV5-4 and J usage is TRBJ2-7; D perhaps matches TRBD2 (5 bases). Germline V CDR1 and CDR2: SGHNT, YYREEE (reference sequence). Between the trimmed V and J ends, which lost 5 bases and 0 bases, there was a span of 12 bases. CDR3 length equals 14 residues. Partial CDR3 DNA: TGTGCCAGCAGTTTAGGACTCGGCTCCTACGAG. Protein product: CASSLGLGSYE. The entire CDR3 reads CASSLGLGSYEQYF. Combining the CDR3 with reference TRBV5-4 and TRBJ2-7 gives the whole variable domain ETGVTQSPTHLIKTRGQQVTLRCSSQSGHNTVSWYQQALGQGPQFIFQYYREEENGRGNFPPRFSGLQFPNYSSELNVNALELDDSALYLCASSLGLGSYEQYFGPGTRLTVT.

Details on this clone: The sequenced fragment ends 3 residues before the CDR3 boundary, so the rest is inferred from the germline J gene. The chain has TRBV20-1 and TRBJ2-3; D unclear. Per the germline V gene, CDR1 is DFQATT and CDR2 is SNEGSKA (reference sequence). This CDR3 is built from 11 residues. The CDR3 bases that were read are TGCAGTGCCCCCGTGCAGGAGACG. Translation: CSAPVQET. The whole CDR3 is CSAPVQETQYF.

As concerns this clone: The read finishes 3 residues shy of the CDR3 end, and the germline J gene is used to complete it. The chain employs TRBV25-1 and TRBJ2-1; no clear D. The CDR3 has 12 residues. The V and J ends lost 0 bases and 5 bases respectively, with 2 bases between them. CDR1 is MGHDK and CDR2 is SYGVNS in the germline V gene. This CDR3 reads CASSEYNNEQFF. The DNA read from the CDR3 is TGTGCCAGCAGTGAATACAACAATGAG.

A remark on this clone: The read falls 3 residues short of the CDR3 end, and the missing part is taken from the germline J gene. The chain employs TRBV30 and TRBJ1-3, with D possibly being TRBD1 (5 bases). Germline V gives CDR1 GTSNPN, CDR2 SVGIG (reference sequence). CDR3 size: 13 residues. V lost 3 bases and J 2 bases, leaving 8 bases between the germline ends. CDR3 amino acids: CAWSGGPGNTIYF. The sequenced CDR3 bases are TGTGCCTGGAGCGGGGGTCCTGGAAACACC.

As to this clone: At one of its ends the junction is not consistent with the germline gene, which may arise from a read error. Partial CDR3 DNA: TGTGCCAGCAGCTCGTGGACAGCTTATGAC. This codes for CASSSWTAYD. The entire CDR3 protein is CASSSWTAYDYTF. This chain uses TRBV7-9 with TRBJ1-2, with D perhaps TRBD1 (6 bases). The read halts 3 residues ahead of the CDR3 end, with the missing end drawn from the germline J gene. Germline CDR1 reads SEHNR; CDR2 reads FQNEAQ (reference sequence). The CDR3 is 13 residues long.

On this clone itself: The read terminates 3 residues before the CDR3 end, so the remaining end is supplied by the germline J gene. The chain employs TRBV7-2 and TRBJ1-3; D gene uncertain. The CDR3 consists of 13 residues. Germline V lookup: CDR1 SGHTA, CDR2 FQGNSA. V lost 4 bases, J lost 1 base, and 5 bases lay in between. The DNA read from the CDR3 is TGTGCCAGCAGCTCCTCGTCTGGAAACACC. Its translation: CASSSSSGNT. The complete CDR3 sequence is CASSSSSGNTIYF. Full variable domain (missing parts from reference TRBV7-2 and TRBJ1-3): GAGVSQSPSNKVTEKGKDVELRCDPISGHTALYWYRQSLGQGLEFLIYFQGNSAPDKSGLPSDRFSAERTGGSVSTLTIQRTQQEDSAVYLCASSSSSGNTIYFGEGSWLTVV.

Notes on this clone: Read sequence stops 3 residues before the CDR3 end, and the germline J gene provides the missing end. The chain is built from TRBV15 and TRBJ2-1; 15 nucleotides line up with TRBD2. The germline V gene encodes CDR1 LNHNV and CDR2 YYDKDF (reference sequence). The V and J ends lost 9 bases and 7 bases, in that order; junction bases with no gene match: 4. The CDR3 is 14 amino acids. Incomplete CDR3 DNA: TGTGCCACTAGAGGGACTAGCGGGAGGAATGAG. It is translated as CATRGTSGRNE. The complete CDR3 protein is CATRGTSGRNEQFF. Complete variable domain (other parts from reference TRBV15 and TRBJ2-1): DAMVIQNPRYQVTQFGKPVTLSCSQTLNHNVMYWYQQKSSQAPKLLFHYYDKDFNNEADTPDNFQSRRPNTSFCFLDIRSPGLGDTAMYLCATRGTSGRNEQFFGPGTRLTVL.

The DNA read from the CDR3 is TGTGCCAGTAATACCGCAGGGCTGGGCTATGGC. Translating gives CASNTAGLGYG. The entire CDR3 is CASNTAGLGYGYTF. The chain is built from TRBV19 and TRBJ1-2; perhaps TRBD1 as D (5 bases). The read finishes 3 residues shy of the CDR3 end, and the germline J gene is used to complete it. This CDR3 has 14 amino acids. Deletions cut 7 bases from V and 4 bases from J, with 16 bases between. Germline lookup yields CDR1 LNHDA and CDR2 SQIVND (reference sequence).

As concerns this clone: The read finishes 3 residues shy of the CDR3 end, and the germline J gene is used to complete it. The J gene is TRBJ2-4, the V gene TRBV10-3, with D unresolved. The CDR3 is made up of 13 amino acids. Trimming stripped 8 bases from V and 0 bases from J, with 8 bases between. Looked up from germline, CDR1 is ENHRY and CDR2 is SYGVKD. This CDR3 reads CAIGPPAKNIQYF. The covered CDR3 bases are TGTGCCATCGGGCCCCCAGCCAAAAACATT.

Note on this clone: Read sequence stops 3 residues before the CDR3 end, and the germline J gene provides the missing end. The rearrangement joins TRBV20-1 to TRBJ2-5; D possibly corresponds to TRBD1 (5 bases). CDR1 is DFQATT and CDR2 is SNEGSKA in the germline V gene (reference sequence). The CDR3 runs 12 residues. V lost 3 bases and J lost 2, with 7 bases in between. CDR3 bases read: TGCAGTGCTAGGTACAGGCAAGAGACC. As protein: CSARYRQET. The CDR3 in full is CSARYRQETQYF.

As regards this clone: The CDR3 end is not reached by the read, which stops 3 residues before it; the germline J gene fills it in. The chain links TRBV24-1 to TRBJ2-7; 7 positions match TRBD2. The germline V gene has CDR1 KGHDR and CDR2 SFDVKD. The trim removed 12 bases at V and 0 bases at J, leaving 4 bases unmatched. The CDR3 sequence is 12 residues long. The CDR3 loop reads CAPGGLSYEQYF. Partial CDR3 DNA: TGTGCCCCGGGGGGTCTCTCCTACGAG.

About this clone: The read terminates 3 residues before the CDR3 end, so the remaining end is supplied by the germline J gene. The J gene is TRBJ2-2, the V gene TRBV13, with 9 bases aligning to TRBD2. This CDR3 has 15 residues. Trimming removed 5 bases from V and 6 bases from J; junction bases left unmatched: 7. From germline, CDR1 is PRHDT and CDR2 FYEKMQ (reference sequence). CDR3 DNA (partial): TGTGCCAGCAGCCCAGGGACTAGCATTCCCGGGGAG. Translating gives CASSPGTSIPGE. The entire CDR3 protein reads CASSPGTSIPGELFF.

This CDR3 is CASSTAEGGNTIYF. CDR3 DNA (partial): TGTGCCAGCTCAACCGCTGAGGGTGGAAACACC. This chain uses TRBV18 with TRBJ1-3, with no clear D. The CDR3 extends 3 residues past the end of the read, so its final part is completed from the germline J gene. The germline V gene has CDR1 KGHSH and CDR2 LQKENI. Deletions cut 5 bases from V and 3 bases from J, with 11 bases between. This CDR3 is 14 amino acids long.